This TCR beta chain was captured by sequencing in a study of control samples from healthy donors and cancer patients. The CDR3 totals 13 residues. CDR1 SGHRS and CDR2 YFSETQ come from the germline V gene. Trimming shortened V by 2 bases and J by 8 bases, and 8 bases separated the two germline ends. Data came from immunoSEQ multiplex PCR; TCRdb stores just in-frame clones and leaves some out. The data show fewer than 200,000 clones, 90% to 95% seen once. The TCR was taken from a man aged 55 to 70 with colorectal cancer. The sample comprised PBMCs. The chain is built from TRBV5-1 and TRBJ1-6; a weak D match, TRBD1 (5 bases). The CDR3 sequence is CASSFREYSPLHF. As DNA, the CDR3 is TGCGCCAGCAGCTTCAGGGAGTATTCACCCCTCCACTTT.